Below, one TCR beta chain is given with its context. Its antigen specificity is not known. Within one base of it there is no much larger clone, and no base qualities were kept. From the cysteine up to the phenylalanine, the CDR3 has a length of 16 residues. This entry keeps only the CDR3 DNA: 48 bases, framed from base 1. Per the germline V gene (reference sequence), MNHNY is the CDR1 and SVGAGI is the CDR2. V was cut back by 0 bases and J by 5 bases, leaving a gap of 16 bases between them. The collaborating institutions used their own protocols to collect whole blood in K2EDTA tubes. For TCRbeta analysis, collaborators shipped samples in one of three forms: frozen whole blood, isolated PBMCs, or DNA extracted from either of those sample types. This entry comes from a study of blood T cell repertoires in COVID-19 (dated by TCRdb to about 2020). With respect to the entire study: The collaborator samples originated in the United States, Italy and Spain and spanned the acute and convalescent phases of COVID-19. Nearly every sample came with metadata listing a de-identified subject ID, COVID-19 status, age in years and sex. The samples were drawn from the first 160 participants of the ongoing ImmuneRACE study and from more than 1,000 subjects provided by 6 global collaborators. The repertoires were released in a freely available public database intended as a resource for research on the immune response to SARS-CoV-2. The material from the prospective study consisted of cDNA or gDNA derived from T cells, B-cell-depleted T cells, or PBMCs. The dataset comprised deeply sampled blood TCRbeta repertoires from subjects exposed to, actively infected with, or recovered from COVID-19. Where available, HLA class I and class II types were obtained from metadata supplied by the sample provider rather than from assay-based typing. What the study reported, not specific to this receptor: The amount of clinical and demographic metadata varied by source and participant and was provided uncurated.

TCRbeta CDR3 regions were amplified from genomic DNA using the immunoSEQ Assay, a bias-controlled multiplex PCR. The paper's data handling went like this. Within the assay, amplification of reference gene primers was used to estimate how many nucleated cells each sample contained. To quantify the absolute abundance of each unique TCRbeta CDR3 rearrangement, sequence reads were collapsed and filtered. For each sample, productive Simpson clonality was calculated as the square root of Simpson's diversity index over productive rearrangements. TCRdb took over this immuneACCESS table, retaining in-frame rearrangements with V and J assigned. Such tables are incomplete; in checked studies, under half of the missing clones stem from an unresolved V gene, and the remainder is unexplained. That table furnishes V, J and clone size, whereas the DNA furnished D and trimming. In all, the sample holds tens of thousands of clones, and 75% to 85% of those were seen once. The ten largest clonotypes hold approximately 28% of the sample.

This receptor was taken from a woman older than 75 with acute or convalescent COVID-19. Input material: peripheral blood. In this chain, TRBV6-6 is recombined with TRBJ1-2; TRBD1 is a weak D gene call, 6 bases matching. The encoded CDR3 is CASSYSTQGKYYGYTF. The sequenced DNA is TGTGCCAGCAGTTACTCGACGCAGGGGAAATATTATGGCTACACCTTC.